A single sample gave rise to the 27 T cell receptor beta chains below, sequenced in a study of cytomegalovirus exposure and HLA in healthy donors. PCR primers comprised 60 Vbeta and 13 Jbeta primers. Libraries were prepared by immunoSEQ multiplex PCR; TCRdb keeps only in-frame clonotypes and omits some of them. This listing includes about 59,000 clones. The source material was PBMCs. These receptors were obtained from a man aged 30-40 years in good health and CMV-seropositive.

Written as DNA, the CDR3 is TGTGCCAGCAGTTCAGGGGTGGGTAATCAGCCCCAGCATTTT. Translated, it gives CASSSGVGNQPQHF. The chain joins TRBV6-6 to TRBJ1-5, with TRBD1 as a possible D gene (6 bases). Trimming removed 4 bases from V and 4 bases from J, with 11 bases in between. The CDR3 sequence is 14 residues long. CDR1 is MNHNY and CDR2 is SVGAGI in the germline V gene (reference sequence).

The chain couples TRBV6-1 to TRBJ2-3, with 12 bases lining up with TRBD2. V was pared by 0 bases and J by 0 bases, with 1 base of the junction left unmatched. This CDR3 spans 17 amino acids. CDR1 MNHNS and CDR2 SASEGT come from the germline V gene. DNA for the CDR3: TGTGCCAGCAGTGAAGCAGGGACTAGCGGGAGCACAGATACGCAGTATTTT. This gives the protein CASSEAGTSGSTDTQYF.

The rearrangement uses TRBV2 and TRBJ1-1; D may be TRBD1 (5 bases). The CDR3 is 14 residues long. Trimming shortened V by 8 bases and J by 3 bases, and 16 bases separated the two germline ends. The V gene's germline CDR1 is SNHLY and CDR2 FYNNEI. DNA for the CDR3: TGTGCCAGCCAAACTTGGACAACGGACACTGAAGCTTTCTTT. As protein: CASQTWTTDTEAFF.

The chain couples TRBV19 to TRBJ2-5; D is possibly TRBD1 (6 bases). The germline V gene encodes CDR1 LNHDA and CDR2 SQIVND (reference sequence). V shed 1 base and J shed 0 bases, with 6 bases lying between them. The CDR3 has 14 amino acids. Here the CDR3 DNA reads TGTGCCAGTAGTATAGGGGACAACCAAGAGACCCAGTACTTC. Translation gives CASSIGDNQETQYF.

This sequence joins TRBV18 and TRBJ2-3; D may be TRBD2 (5 bases). CDR1 and CDR2 (germline): KGHSH, LQKENI. Between the trimmed V and J ends, which lost 5 bases and 2 bases, there was a span of 14 bases. The CDR3 loop spans 15 amino acids. The CDR3 spells CASSGPGDNTDTQYF. CDR3 coding DNA: TGTGCCAGCTCAGGCCCCGGGGATAACACAGATACGCAGTATTTT.

The V call is TRBV5-1, the J call TRBJ2-7; D possibly corresponds to TRBD2 (5 bases). This CDR3 contains 15 residues. The germline V gene has CDR1 SGHRS and CDR2 YFSETQ. The germline V and J ends were trimmed by 0 bases and 0 bases, with 10 bases remaining between them. Here the CDR3 DNA reads TGCGCCAGCAGCTTGGAGGGAGCCTTCTCCTACGAGCAGTACTTC. This encodes CASSLEGAFSYEQYF.

The chain combines TRBV28 with TRBJ1-4; TRBD1 matches at 9 bases. V lost 10 bases and J lost 7; bases outside the gene matches: 7. Germline V gene sequence: CDR1 MDHEN, CDR2 SYDVKM. The CDR3 sequence is 13 residues long. CDR3 in amino acids: CATNTQGAEKLFF. CDR3 nucleotide sequence: TGTGCCACCAATACACAGGGGGCTGAAAAACTGTTTTTT.

The CDR3: CASSLGQNYTF. The CDR3 bases are TGCGCCAGCAGCTTGGGACAGAACTACACCTTC. This chain uses TRBV5-1 with TRBJ1-2; a possible D gene is TRBD1 (5 bases). CDR1 and CDR2 (germline): SGHRS, YFSETQ. Deletions cut 0 bases from V and 10 bases from J, with 7 bases between. This CDR3 spans 11 amino acids.

J is TRBJ1-2 and V is TRBV15; 8 nucleotides align to TRBD1. V dropped 8 bases and J dropped 8; count of bases not matched to a gene: 13. The CDR3 has 14 amino acids. Germline CDR1 and CDR2: LNHNV and YYDKDF (reference sequence). CDR3 loop: CATYAGTGAKGYTF. The CDR3 DNA follows: TGTGCCACCTACGCCGGGACAGGTGCGAAGGGCTACACCTTC.

The DNA of the CDR3 is TGTGCCTGGAGGGACAGTCAAGAGACCCAGTACTTC. This translates into CAWRDSQETQYF. The chain employs TRBV30 and TRBJ2-5; tentatively, D is TRBD1 (6 bases). V was pared by 3 bases and J by 2 bases, with 7 bases between. This CDR3 has 12 amino acids. From germline, CDR1 is GTSNPN and CDR2 SVGIG (reference sequence).

The chain recombines TRBV5-1 with TRBJ1-2; maybe TRBD1 (5 bases). Germline V gene sequence: CDR1 SGHRS, CDR2 YFSETQ. The CDR3 sequence is 15 residues long. V lost 4 bases, J lost 4 bases, and 17 bases lay in between. CDR3 in DNA: TGCGCCAGCAGCCTACCTCGCCAGGGAGGCTATGGCTACACCTTC. Encoded protein: CASSLPRQGGYGYTF.

The rearrangement uses TRBV7-9 and TRBJ2-5; 10 positions match TRBD1. V lost 5 bases and J lost 3; bases outside the gene matches: 9. The germline gives CDR1 SEHNR, CDR2 FQNEAQ (reference sequence). This CDR3 is built from 16 residues. CDR3 DNA sequence: TGTGCCAGCAGCCCGAGGACAGGGGGGCCCGAAGAGACCCAGTACTTC. This gives the protein CASSPRTGGPEETQYF.

This chain connects TRBV4-1 to TRBJ2-5; a possible D gene is TRBD1 (6 bases). TRBJ2-7 explains the end of the DNA better; the J call may be wrong. The CDR3 is made up of 15 amino acids. Germline V gene lookup returns CDR1 MGHRA and CDR2 YSYEKL. As DNA, the CDR3 is TGCGCCAGCAGCCAAATTGGGACAAGTTCCTACGAGCAGTACTTC. Its translation is CASSQIGTSSYEQYF.

V gene TRBV5-1 combines with J gene TRBJ2-6; 8 bases match TRBD1. The J segment lost 4 bases and the V segment lost 3 bases, leaving 9 bases of the junction unmatched. This CDR3 is built from 17 residues. Germline CDR1 reads SGHRS; CDR2 reads YFSETQ. The CDR3 nucleotides read TGCGCCAGCAGCTCAGGACAGGGCGCGTTAGGGGCCAACGTCCTGACTTTC. Translating it yields CASSSGQGALGANVLTF.

V usage is TRBV5-1 and J usage is TRBJ2-1, with 8 bases identical to TRBD2. The V and J ends lost 4 bases and 6 bases, in that order; junction bases with no gene match: 9. Germline V CDR1 and CDR2: SGHRS, YFSETQ. CDR3 size: 15 residues. In DNA, the CDR3 is TGCGCCAGCAGCCTTAGCGGGACCGCCCCCAATGAGCAGTTCTTC. This sequence encodes CASSLSGTAPNEQFF.

This sequence joins TRBV2 and TRBJ1-5; D gene uncertain. V was cut by 1 base and J by 9 bases, with 7 bases left in between. The CDR3 loop spans 12 amino acids. Germline CDR1 SNHLY, CDR2 FYNNEI. The CDR3 sequence: CASSEDNTPQHF. DNA for the CDR3: TGTGCCAGCAGTGAAGACAACACGCCCCAGCATTTT.

V and J are TRBV20-1 and TRBJ2-7; D may be TRBD1 (6 bases). V gave up 7 bases and J gave up 5 bases, with 12 bases separating them. There are 11 residues in the CDR3. Germline loops: CDR1 DFQATT, CDR2 SNEGSKA (reference sequence). As DNA, the CDR3 is TGCAGTGTTACGAGGGGGAACGAGCAGTACTTC. Amino acid sequence: CSVTRGNEQYF.

The CDR3 here is CAWRLAGGGDTQYF. DNA for the CDR3: TGTGCCTGGAGACTAGCGGGAGGGGGGGATACGCAGTATTTT. This chain connects TRBV30 to TRBJ2-3; 13 nucleotides agree with TRBD2. CDR3 length: 14 residues. Germline-derived CDR1 and CDR2 are GTSNPN and SVGIG (reference sequence). The junction had 3 bases not matched to a gene; V was cut back by 3 bases and J by 6 bases.

The chain couples TRBV7-3 to TRBJ2-4; 8 bases agree with TRBD2. With V trimmed by 4 bases and J by 7 bases, 15 bases remained unmatched. The CDR3 is 17 amino acids. Germline CDR1 SGHTA, CDR2 FQGTGA. The CDR3 reads CASSSGGGGSLENIQYF. CDR3 sequence (DNA): TGTGCCAGCAGCTCGGGAGGGGGAGGATCCTTGGAGAACATTCAGTACTTC.

CDR3 in DNA: TGTGCCAGTAGTACAACTCACCTCGCCTACGAGCAGTACTTC. Translating it yields CASSTTHLAYEQYF. The chain combines TRBV19 with TRBJ2-7; D uncertain. The V end was cut by 4 bases, the J end by 2 bases, with 12 bases between. CDR3 length equals 14 residues. Germline assignment: CDR1 LNHDA and CDR2 SQIVND (reference sequence).

The chain couples TRBV4-2 to TRBJ2-3, with 13 bases fitting TRBD2. Germline lookup yields CDR1 LGHNA and CDR2 YNFKEQ. The CDR3 length is 15 residues. Trimming removed 5 bases from V and 6 bases from J; junction bases left unmatched: 5. The CDR3 sequence is CASSETSGGRDTQYF. The CDR3, as DNA: TGTGCCAGCAGCGAGACTAGCGGGGGGAGGGATACGCAGTATTTT.

The V gene is TRBV6-5, the J gene TRBJ1-5, with D tentatively TRBD1 (6 bases). This CDR3 is 13 amino acids long. V was clipped by 7 bases and J by 11 bases, with 18 bases between them. The germline V gene encodes CDR1 MNHEY and CDR2 SVGAGI. The CDR3 coding sequence is TGTGCCAGCACCCCTTTGGGGGCGGGGGCCCAGCATTTT. It translates to CASTPLGAGAQHF.

The gene calls are TRBV18 and TRBJ2-5; possibly TRBD1 for D (6 bases). Germline lookup yields CDR1 KGHSH and CDR2 LQKENI. The CDR3 spans 13 residues. The V end was cut by 6 bases, the J end by 5 bases, with 13 bases between. The CDR3 region has the DNA TGTGCCAGCTCTCCCCGGGACACGGAGACCCAGTACTTC. Its translation is CASSPRDTETQYF.

The chain has TRBV5-4 and TRBJ2-7; tentatively, D is TRBD1 (5 bases). Germline CDR1 reads SGHNT; CDR2 reads YYREEE (reference sequence). Deletions cut 2 bases from V and 2 bases from J, with 17 bases between. The CDR3 runs 16 residues. CDR3: CASSFFQWTSAYEQYF. CDR3 nucleotides: TGTGCCAGCAGCTTCTTTCAATGGACATCGGCCTACGAGCAGTACTTC.

CDR3 bases: TGCGCCAGCAGCTTGGCCCCAGCGGAGGCCGCAGATACGCAGTATTTT. As protein: CASSLAPAEAADTQYF. The V gene is TRBV5-1, the J gene TRBJ2-3; tentative D call: TRBD2 (5 bases). Germline V CDR1 and CDR2: SGHRS, YFSETQ. V was shortened by 0 bases and J by 4 bases, with 15 bases between the two germline ends. The length of the CDR3 is 16 residues.

V and J are TRBV6-6 and TRBJ1-1; D is unresolved. This CDR3 comprises 15 residues. CDR1 and CDR2 from the germline V gene are MNHNY and SVGAGI (reference sequence). Trimming took off 0 bases at V and 2 bases at J, with 10 bases between the two ends. CDR3 sequence: CASSYSPGFNTEAFF. The CDR3 nucleotides read TGTGCCAGCAGTTACTCCCCAGGATTTAACACTGAAGCTTTCTTT.

The V call is TRBV4-1, the J call TRBJ2-2; 9 bases are shared with TRBD2. The trim removed 0 bases at V and 6 bases at J, leaving 8 bases unmatched. Germline V gives CDR1 MGHRA, CDR2 YSYEKL. The CDR3 consists of 17 residues. The CDR3 region is CASSQDSGGGASGELFF. The CDR3 nucleotides are TGCGCCAGCAGCCAAGATTCTGGCGGGGGGGCCTCCGGGGAGCTGTTTTTT.